This T cell receptor beta chain appears in the sequencing data of a study of Ad26.COV2.S vaccination and SARS-CoV-2 variants. Clones were read by immunoSEQ multiplex PCR, and TCRdb kept only the in-frame ones, dropping some. Here the sample spans about 400,000 clones, approximately 90% being singletons. Treatment described: roughly 19 received Ad26.COV2.S at low or high dose, single or two shots; roughly five received placebo; per-sample allocation not given. Collection of samples fell on day 63 after the first vaccine or placebo injection. The trim removed 5 bases at V and 4 bases at J, leaving 10 bases unmatched. Germline V gives CDR1 MGHRA, CDR2 YSYEKL. The CDR3 covers 16 residues.

Sequencing used peripheral blood, obtained in a trial of Ad26.COV2.S vaccine versus placebo. The sequence was obtained from a person aged 18-60 years who received the Ad26.COV2.S COVID-19 vaccine or a placebo. This sequence joins TRBV4-1 and TRBJ1-2, with TRBD1 matching over 10 bases. CDR3 in DNA: TGCGCCAGCAGCTCACCGGGACAGGGGACTCCCTATGGCTACACCTTC. This gives the protein CASSSPGQGTPYGYTF.